The 20 T cell receptor beta chains reported below all come from one sample, sequenced in a study of T cell repertoires in cytomegalovirus infection. Their specific antigens are unknown. TCRdb passed the reads through MiXCR, listing each CDR3 protein once. Of just under 500,000 distinct CDR3 sequences listed, around a third are singletons. The input for sequencing was cultured PBMCs, taken from culture after CMV antigen stimulation. All receptors come from a human donor in good health (CMV status not recorded). Some clones in this sample may be carry-over from other donors' samples.

V and J are TRBV4-3 and TRBJ2-3; 11 nucleotides align to TRBD2. This CDR3 region has 16 residues. V lost 3 bases, J lost 5 bases, and 7 bases stayed unmatched. Germline CDR1 LGHNA, CDR2 YSLEER. DNA for the CDR3: TGCGCCAGCAGCCATATACTAGCGGGAGTTGGAGATACGCAGTATTTT. Translation gives CASSHILAGVGDTQYF.

This clonotype has ten or more counts. CDR3: CASRPGGSSGNTIYF. The CDR3 bases are TGTGCCAGCAGACCAGGGGGCTCCTCTGGAAACACCATATATTTT. The chain is built from TRBV6-1 and TRBJ1-3; 8 nucleotides match TRBD1. The CDR3 sequence is 15 residues long. CDR1 is MNHNS, CDR2 SASEGT, per germline. The trim removed 6 bases at V and 0 bases at J, leaving 4 bases unmatched.

V and J are TRBV30 and TRBJ1-1; D gene uncertain. The germline gives CDR1 GTSNPN, CDR2 SVGIG (reference sequence). The CDR3 totals 12 residues. V was shortened by 4 bases and J by 0 bases, with 6 bases between the two germline ends. DNA of the CDR3: TGTGCCTGGACAGATATGAACACTGAAGCTTTCTTT. It is translated as CAWTDMNTEAFF. Complete variable domain (other parts from reference TRBV30 and TRBJ1-1): SQTIHQWPATLVQPVGSPLSLECTVEGTSNPNLYWYRQAAGRGLQLLFYSVGIGQISSEVPQNLSASRPQDRQFILSSKKLLLSDSGFYLCAWTDMNTEAFFGQGTRLTVV.

V gene TRBV28 combines with J gene TRBJ1-5; D gene unclear. The V end lost 7 bases, the J end lost 7 bases, and 11 bases lay between the germline ends. This CDR3 has 12 residues. CDR1 is MDHEN and CDR2 is SYDVKM in the germline V gene. DNA for the CDR3: TGTGCCAGCAATTCACAATGGCAGCCCCAGCATTTT. Translated, it gives CASNSQWQPQHF.

This clonotype was counted at least ten times. This chain links TRBV7-2 with TRBJ2-5, with 9 bases aligning to TRBD2. Trimming cost V 1 base and J 5 bases; bases outside gene matches: 8. The germline CDR1 and CDR2 sequences are SGHTA and FQGNSA. This CDR3 contains 16 residues. CDR3 sequence (DNA): TGTGCCAGCAGCTTAGTTCGGGTAGCGGGAGAGGAGACCCAGTACTTC. Translation gives CASSLVRVAGEETQYF.

The rearrangement joins TRBV7-2 to TRBJ1-6, with 8 bases identical to TRBD1. The V segment lost 2 bases and the J segment 10 bases; nucleotides outside the gene matches: 10. The V gene's germline CDR1 is SGHTA and CDR2 FQGNSA. This CDR3 has 16 residues. CDR3 sequence reads: CASSLQAGGVRSPLHF. CDR3 bases: TGTGCCAGCAGCTTACAGGCAGGGGGCGTTCGATCACCCCTCCACTTT.

The chain recombines TRBV2 with TRBJ1-1, with D perhaps TRBD1 (5 bases). This CDR3 comprises 18 residues. V lost 0 bases and J 6 bases, leaving 23 bases between the germline ends. Germline V gives CDR1 SNHLY, CDR2 FYNNEI. This CDR3 reads CASSEATVRDGTRAEAFF. DNA for the CDR3: TGTGCCAGCAGTGAAGCCACTGTGAGAGACGGGACGAGAGCTGAAGCTTTCTTT.

V is TRBV5-4 and J is TRBJ1-4, with D unresolved. Trimming removed 0 bases at V and 0 bases at J, with 12 bases between. Germline assignment: CDR1 SGHNT and CDR2 YYREEE (reference sequence). CDR3 length: 17 residues. The CDR3 loop is CASSLDLELATNEKLFF. The DNA of the CDR3 is TGTGCCAGCAGCTTGGATTTGGAGCTTGCAACTAATGAAAAACTGTTTTTT.

In regard to this clonotype: The junction and the germline gene differ at one end; a read error may be behind it. The V and J genes are TRBV18 and TRBJ2-1; 14 nucleotides line up with TRBD2. Germline CDR1 KGHSH, CDR2 LQKENI. The CDR3 length is 18 residues. CDR3 bases: TGTGTCAGCTCACCGGGACTAGCGGGAGATGGGGCCTACAATGAGCAGTTCTTC. It codes for CVSSPGLAGDGAYNEQFF. The whole variable domain, remainder taken from reference TRBV18 and TRBJ2-1, is NAGVMQNPRHLVRRRGQEARLRCSPMKGHSHVYWYRQLPEEGLKFMVYLQKENIIDESGMPKERFSAEFPKEGPSILRIQQVVRGDSAAYFCVSSPGLAGDGAYNEQFFGPGTRLTVL.

The rearrangement joins TRBV7-2 to TRBJ2-5; 11 bases are shared with TRBD1. Trimming removed 1 base from V and 7 bases from J; junction bases left unmatched: 11. CDR1 and CDR2 from the germline V gene are SGHTA and FQGNSA. The CDR3 is 17 residues long. CDR3 residues: CASSLGVGQGAMGTQYF. Here the CDR3 DNA reads TGTGCCAGCAGCTTAGGGGTTGGACAGGGGGCGATGGGGACCCAGTACTTC.

The sample holds a few counts of this clonotype. The chain has TRBV6-2 or TRBV6-3 and TRBJ2-3, with D perhaps matching TRBD2 (6 bases). The CDR3 spans 15 residues. CDR1 MNHEY and CDR2 SVGEGT come from the germline V gene. V was trimmed by 2 bases and J by 2 bases, leaving 11 bases between them. CDR3 sequence reads: CASSYGEADTDTQYF. The CDR3 coding sequence is TGTGCCAGCAGTTACGGGGAGGCCGACACAGATACGCAGTATTTT.

CDR3 sequence: CASSQRALGQETQYF. In DNA form, the CDR3 reads TGCGCCAGCAGTCAACGCGCCCTGGGTCAAGAGACCCAGTACTTC. J is TRBJ2-5 and V is TRBV23-1; no firm D call. TRBV23-1 carries the ORF label, with uncertain function. The CDR3 covers 15 residues. V was cut by 2 bases and J by 2 bases, with 12 bases left in between.

This chain connects TRBV20-1 to TRBJ2-3, with 7 bases matching TRBD2. The length of the CDR3 is 16 residues. The V segment lost 0 bases and the J segment 3 bases; nucleotides outside the gene matches: 9. Germline values: CDR1 DFQATT, CDR2 SNEGSKA (reference sequence). The CDR3 reads CSARDLASGLTDTQYF. CDR3 coding DNA: TGCAGTGCTAGAGATCTGGCTAGCGGTTTGACAGATACGCAGTATTTT.

CDR3 in DNA: TGTGCCAGCAGCTTAGCTCGGGGGGCTGAGACCCAGTACTTC. Protein product: CASSLARGAETQYF. V and J are TRBV11-2 and TRBJ2-5, with D maybe TRBD2 (7 bases). The V and J ends lost 1 base and 5 bases respectively, with 11 bases between them. CDR3 size: 14 residues. Germline lookup yields CDR1 SGHAT and CDR2 FQNNGV.

The chain has TRBV28 and TRBJ2-6; 7 bases agree with TRBD1. CDR1 MDHEN and CDR2 SYDVKM come from the germline V gene. This CDR3 spans 17 amino acids. Trimming cost V 4 bases and J 1 base; bases outside gene matches: 7. CDR3 region: CASSSTGVYSGANVLTF. The CDR3, as DNA: TGTGCCAGCAGTTCAACAGGGGTCTATTCTGGGGCCAACGTCCTGACTTTC.

The rearrangement links TRBV7-2 to TRBJ1-2; 9 nucleotides align to TRBD1. The V and J ends lost 5 bases and 5 bases, in that order; junction bases with no gene match: 9. The length of the CDR3 is 15 residues. Germline V gene data show CDR1 as SGHTA and CDR2 as FQGNSA. The chain's CDR3 is CASSASGTGIYGYTF. The CDR3 DNA sequence: TGTGCCAGCAGCGCCTCCGGGACAGGGATATATGGCTACACCTTC.

The V call is TRBV7-9, the J call TRBJ2-5, with 7 bases identical to TRBD1. V lost 5 bases to trimming and J lost 5 bases; unmatched junction nucleotides: 5. The CDR3 has 13 residues. Looked up from germline, CDR1 is SEHNR and CDR2 is FQNEAQ (reference sequence). Here the CDR3 reads CASSAGGLETQYF. For the CDR3, the DNA is TGTGCCAGCAGCGCAGGGGGATTGGAGACCCAGTACTTC.

The chain employs TRBV14 and TRBJ1-6; D gene ambiguous. Germline CDR1 reads SGHDN; CDR2 reads FVKESK. The CDR3 length is 14 residues. Trimming removed 2 bases at V and 8 bases at J, with 10 bases between. The CDR3 loop is CASSQFPGYSPLHF. CDR3 DNA: TGTGCCAGCAGCCAATTCCCGGGCTATTCACCCCTCCACTTT.

This clonotype appeared a few times. This chain joins TRBV28 and TRBJ2-3; D remains ambiguous. CDR3 size: 12 residues. V was shortened by 2 bases and J by 4 bases, with 4 bases between the two germline ends. CDR1 and CDR2 from the germline V gene are MDHEN and SYDVKM. The DNA for the CDR3 is TGTGCCAGCAGTTTAAGGCCAGATACGCAGTATTTT. As protein: CASSLRPDTQYF.

The J gene is TRBJ2-1, the V gene TRBV5-1, with 8 bases fitting TRBD2. This CDR3 contains 15 residues. Germline CDR1 and CDR2: SGHRS and YFSETQ. The ends lost 0 bases at V and 3 bases at J; junction bases unmatched: 2. The CDR3 bases are TGCGCCAGCAGCTTGGACGGGAGGGACTACAATGAGCAGTTCTTC. As protein: CASSLDGRDYNEQFF.